A single sample is the source of the 8 T cell receptor beta chains below, sequenced in a study of molecular identifiers for immune sequencing clone quantification. TCRdb analysed the PCR reads with MiXCR anew, one entry per CDR3 protein. The data contain just under 20,000 distinct CDR3 sequences, 20% to 25% of them singletons. The specimen was naive CD8+ T cells from blood, with Jurkat cell RNA spiked in. The subset here: FACS-sorted CD8+CD4-CCR7+CD45RA+ naive T cells. The receptors here all came from a human donor in good health. Some libraries in this study had Jurkat cell RNA spiked in.

Worth noting for this clonotype: The junction differs from germline at one of its ends, possibly a read error. The chain carries TRBV4-1 and TRBJ2-2; D possibly uses TRBD1 or TRBD2 (5 bases each). CDR1 is MGHRA and CDR2 is YSYEKL in the germline V gene. The CDR3 runs to 14 residues. This chain's CDR3 is CASSQTGPTGELVF. CDR3 DNA: TGCGCCAGCAGCCAAACGGGACCAACCGGGGAGCTGGTTTTT.

This clonotype occurred once. This chain connects TRBV14 to TRBJ2-3; D gene uncertain. Germline loops: CDR1 SGHDN, CDR2 FVKESK. This CDR3 region has 16 residues. Trimming shortened V by 4 bases and J by 5 bases, and 19 bases separated the two germline ends. In DNA form, the CDR3 reads TGTGCCAGCAGCCCCTTAAAGGTGATCGCCGGAGATACGCAGTATTTT. Its translation: CASSPLKVIAGDTQYF.

In this sample, this clonotype turned up many times. The chain joins TRBV9 to TRBJ2-5, with no clear D. V lost 0 bases and J 5 bases, leaving 17 bases between the germline ends. From germline, CDR1 is SGDLS and CDR2 YYNGEE. The CDR3 spans 16 residues. The CDR3 DNA reads as TGTGCCAGCAGCGTAGACGACACTTCCCTGATCGAGACCCAGTACTTC. Translating gives CASSVDDTSLIETQYF.

In this sample, this clonotype turned up many times. The chain recombines TRBV7-2 with TRBJ2-7; perhaps TRBD1 as D (6 bases). CDR3 length: 12 residues. V lost 5 bases, J lost 7 bases, and 12 bases lay in between. Germline V gives CDR1 SGHTA, CDR2 FQGNSA. The CDR3: CASSIPGTEQYF. CDR3 in DNA: TGTGCCAGCAGCATACCCGGGACAGAGCAGTACTTC.

Details on this clonotype: A much larger clone differs from this one at a single base, so this may be a read error. Here the CDR3 omits its conserved ending phenylalanine or tryptophan, so a read error is the likely source. The genes are TRBV6-2 or TRBV6-3 and TRBJ2-3; D gene uncertain. Trimming removed 2 bases from V and 2 bases from J, with 17 bases in between. This CDR3 has 17 residues. Germline assignment: CDR1 MNHEY and CDR2 SVGEGT. This chain's CDR3 is CASSYPGPKSPTDTQYL. The DNA of the CDR3 is TGTGCCAGCAGTTACCCCGGACCTAAATCCCCCACAGATACGCAGTATCTT.

The CDR3 loop is CASSLQPGDHVNCFF. The DNA for the CDR3 is TGTGCCAGCAGCCTTCAACCGGGGGACCACGTCAACTGTTTTTTT. The chain recombines TRBV7-8 with TRBJ1-4; TRBD1 might be the D (5 bases). Trimming stripped 5 bases from V and 17 bases from J, with 27 bases between. CDR1 is SGHVS and CDR2 is FQNEAQ in the germline V gene. This CDR3 contains 15 residues. Drawing the rest from reference TRBV7-8 and TRBJ1-4, the complete variable domain is GAGVSQSPRYKVAKRGQDVALRCDPISGHVSLFWYQQALGQGPEFLTYFQNEAQLDKSGLPSDRFFAERPEGSVSTLKIQRTQQEDSAVYLCASSLQPGDHVNCFFGSGTQLSVL.

The table lists this clonotype with a count of one. With a much larger clone just one base away, this may be a read error. The CDR3 carries no conserved terminal phenylalanine or tryptophan, so it likely arises from a read error. This sequence joins TRBV9 and TRBJ2-5; D possibly uses TRBD1 or TRBD2 (6 bases each). Germline lookup yields CDR1 SGDLS and CDR2 YYNGEE. This CDR3 region has 15 residues. V was trimmed by 0 bases and J by 4 bases, leaving 13 bases between them. CDR3 amino acids: CASSVDGGPGETQYL. The CDR3 nucleotides read TGTGCCAGCAGCGTAGATGGGGGGCCAGGAGAGACCCAGTACCTC.

The genes are TRBV6-6 and TRBJ2-2; D possibly corresponds to TRBD1 (5 bases). The germline CDR1 and CDR2 sequences are MNHNY and SVGAGI (reference sequence). The V end lost 6 bases, the J end lost 3 bases, and 11 bases lay between the germline ends. The CDR3 spans 14 residues. CDR3 in DNA: TGTGCCAGCAGAGAACAGGAATACACCGGGGAGCTGTTTTTT. Protein product: CASREQEYTGELFF.